Each of the 30 T cell receptor beta chains below was sequenced from the same sample in a study of blood T cell repertoires in COVID-19. Using immunoSEQ multiplex PCR, the repertoire was profiled, and TCRdb retains in-frame clones only, with some absent. This table holds some 130,000 clones, roughly 89% found once. The source material was peripheral blood. The receptor source for this set is a man aged 55 to 70 with COVID-19, enrolled during active disease.

The genes are TRBV9 and TRBJ2-3, with D unclear. CDR1 and CDR2 (germline): SGDLS, YYNGEE. Trimming stripped 5 bases from V and 2 bases from J, with 6 bases between. This CDR3 contains 12 residues. CDR3 protein: CASRAVTDTQYF. In DNA, the CDR3 is TGTGCCAGCAGGGCAGTCACAGATACGCAGTATTTT.

The rearrangement uses TRBV7-3 and TRBJ2-2; TRBD1 is a possible D gene (8 bases). Trimming stripped 8 bases from V and 8 bases from J, with 24 bases between. There are 16 residues in the CDR3. Germline CDR1 is SGHTA and CDR2 is FQGTGA. The CDR3 DNA follows: TGTGCCAGCTCCACAGCTCCAAACAGGGGGGGTGGGGAGCTGTTTTTT. Amino acid sequence: CASSTAPNRGGGELFF.

The chain employs TRBV11-2 and TRBJ2-3, with 12 bases aligning to TRBD2. After removal of 0 bases from V and 1 base from J, the junction contained 5 bases not matched to a gene. Germline CDR1 and CDR2: SGHAT and FQNNGV. The CDR3 is 18 amino acids. The CDR3 region is CASSLELAGGAGTDTQYF. The DNA of the CDR3 is TGTGCCAGCAGCTTAGAACTAGCGGGGGGCGCTGGCACAGATACGCAGTATTTT.

The chain couples TRBV7-3 to TRBJ2-3; D might be TRBD1 (6 bases). CDR1 is SGHTA and CDR2 is FQGTGA in the germline V gene. V dropped 5 bases and J dropped 2 bases, with 17 bases sitting between them. This CDR3 is built from 16 residues. The chain's CDR3 is CASSTRQASNTDTQYF. The CDR3, as DNA: TGTGCCAGCAGCACCCGACAGGCCTCAAACACAGATACGCAGTATTTT.

The V and J genes are TRBV7-9 and TRBJ2-7, with TRBD2 matching over 10 bases. The length of the CDR3 is 17 residues. The V gene end was trimmed by 2 bases and the J gene end by 1 base; junction bases not matched to a gene: 8. Germline assignment: CDR1 SEHNR and CDR2 FQNEAQ (reference sequence). The DNA for the CDR3 is TGTGCCAGCAGCTTACGGCTAGCGGGGGTTCGGTCCTACGAGCAGTACTTC. It codes for CASSLRLAGVRSYEQYF.

CDR3 sequence (DNA): TGCGCCAGCAGCCCCGAAATAAGGAGGAGTTCACCCCTCCACTTT. Encoded protein: CASSPEIRRSSPLHF. The chain is built from TRBV5-1 and TRBJ1-6; D remains unclear. The V gene's germline CDR1 is SGHRS and CDR2 YFSETQ. This CDR3 comprises 15 residues. Trimming removed 4 bases from V and 9 bases from J, with 17 bases in between.

This clone was seen a handful of times. V is TRBV18 and J is TRBJ1-3; tentatively, D is TRBD1 (5 bases). The CDR3 covers 14 residues. Germline V CDR1 and CDR2: KGHSH, LQKENI. V lost 4 bases and J 4 bases, leaving 11 bases between the germline ends. CDR3 sequence (DNA): TGTGCCAGCTCACTGTCAGGGAACGGAAACACCATATATTTT. Its translation: CASSLSGNGNTIYF.

The sample holds one count of this clone. The chain uses TRBV28 and TRBJ1-1; D is possibly TRBD1 (5 bases). From germline, CDR1 is MDHEN and CDR2 SYDVKM. V was shortened by 1 base and J by 8 bases, with 11 bases between the two germline ends. This CDR3 is built from 13 residues. The CDR3 region is CASSLSGQPEAFF. CDR3 bases: TGTGCCAGCAGTTTATCTGGACAACCCGAAGCTTTCTTT.

The J gene is TRBJ2-7, the V gene TRBV11-2, with 8 bases identical to TRBD1. J lost 2 bases, V lost 5 bases, and 5 bases had no gene match. The CDR3 covers 14 residues. Germline CDR1 reads SGHAT; CDR2 reads FQNNGV. The CDR3 region is CASSRGQVPYEQYF. The CDR3 DNA reads TGTGCCAGCAGCCGGGGACAGGTTCCCTACGAGCAGTACTTC.

The rearrangement joins TRBV2 to TRBJ2-2, with D unresolved. Germline V CDR1 and CDR2: SNHLY, FYNNEI. CDR3 length: 13 amino acids. The ends were cut back, 6 bases at V and 6 bases at J, with 11 bases in the middle. This CDR3 is CASSDLDSGELFF. The CDR3 bases are TGTGCCAGCAGCGATCTAGATTCCGGGGAGCTGTTTTTT.

The V call is TRBV6-5, the J call TRBJ2-1; D is perhaps TRBD2 (6 bases). The CDR3 is made up of 13 amino acids. Germline values: CDR1 MNHEY, CDR2 SVGAGI. V was cut by 6 bases and J by 8 bases, with 14 bases left in between. Here the CDR3 reads CASRVEGIDEQFF. As DNA, the CDR3 is TGTGCCAGCAGGGTGGAGGGGATCGATGAGCAGTTCTTC.

This chain connects TRBV12-3 or TRBV12-4 to TRBJ2-3; D not resolved. The V end was cut by 1 base, the J end by 9 bases, with 8 bases between. The CDR3 consists of 12 residues. CDR3 sequence (DNA): TGTGCCAGCAGTTTAGAGCCCCGGACGCAGTATTTT. It codes for CASSLEPRTQYF.

The rearrangement links TRBV4-1 to TRBJ2-5; D possibly corresponds to TRBD1 (5 bases). Between the trimmed V and J ends, which lost 0 bases and 3 bases, there was a span of 14 bases. The CDR3 extends over 16 amino acids. Germline CDR1 and CDR2: MGHRA and YSYEKL. The DNA for the CDR3 is TGCGCCAGCAGCCAAGAAGGGGCCCACGAGGAAGAGACCCAGTACTTC. Protein product: CASSQEGAHEEETQYF.

A note on this clone: The sample carries other DNA sequences with the same CDR3. The chain couples TRBV18 to TRBJ2-7, with D uncertain. This CDR3 comprises 13 residues. The V gene's germline CDR1 is KGHSH and CDR2 LQKENI. The V end lost 0 bases, the J end lost 3 bases, and 6 bases lay between the germline ends. The CDR3 sequence is CASSPPPGYEQYF. The CDR3 DNA reads TGTGCCAGCTCACCACCACCGGGCTACGAGCAGTACTTC.

The V call is TRBV28, the J call TRBJ2-3; D perhaps matches TRBD1 (6 bases). Per the germline V gene, CDR1 is MDHEN and CDR2 is SYDVKM. V lost 7 bases and J lost 5, with 13 bases in between. This CDR3 comprises 13 residues. CDR3 sequence reads: CASNSGVGDTQYF. The DNA for the CDR3 is TGTGCCAGCAACTCAGGGGTGGGAGATACGCAGTATTTT.

The chain links TRBV7-8 to TRBJ1-5, with D possibly TRBD1 on 6 matching bases. The CDR3 loop spans 14 amino acids. CDR1 and CDR2 (germline): SGHVS, FQNEAQ. V shed 5 bases and J shed 3 bases, with 11 bases lying between them. CDR3 sequence: CASSATGINQPQHF. Here the CDR3 DNA reads TGTGCCAGCAGCGCGACAGGAATCAATCAGCCCCAGCATTTT.

V usage is TRBV4-1 and J usage is TRBJ1-5; 10 bases match TRBD1. V was clipped by 0 bases and J by 5 bases; unmatched bases: 1. From germline, CDR1 is MGHRA and CDR2 YSYEKL. CDR3 length equals 15 residues. The CDR3 region is CASSQDGQGDQPQHF. DNA for the CDR3: TGCGCCAGCAGCCAAGATGGACAGGGGGATCAGCCCCAGCATTTT.

The rearrangement joins TRBV9 to TRBJ2-2; 7 bases align to TRBD2. The V gene end was trimmed by 0 bases and the J gene end by 7 bases; junction bases not matched to a gene: 6. Germline lookup yields CDR1 SGDLS and CDR2 YYNGEE. There are 15 residues in the CDR3. This CDR3 is CASSVDQRGDGELFF. DNA for the CDR3: TGTGCCAGCAGCGTAGACCAGCGGGGTGACGGGGAGCTGTTTTTT. The entire variable domain, with the rest obtained from reference TRBV9 and TRBJ2-2, is as follows: DSGVTQTPKHLITATGQRVTLRCSPRSGDLSVYWYQQSLDQGLQFLIQYYNGEERAKGNILERFSAQQFPDLHSELNLSSLELGDSALYFCASSVDQRGDGELFFGEGSRLTVL.

This clone was detected only once. The chain employs TRBV5-8 and TRBJ1-5; tentative D call: TRBD1 (5 bases). CDR3 length: 15 amino acids. V was pared by 0 bases and J by 0 bases, with 7 bases between. The germline V gene encodes CDR1 SGHTS and CDR2 YDEGEE. The CDR3 coding sequence is TGTGCCAGCAGCTTGGGACAGTATAGCAATCAGCCCCAGCATTTT. Residues: CASSLGQYSNQPQHF.

This chain uses TRBV10-1 with TRBJ1-1; D possibly corresponds to TRBD1 (5 bases). The CDR3 totals 13 residues. With 2 bases removed from V and 6 bases from J, the gap between germline ends came to 10 bases. Germline lookup yields CDR1 WNHNN and CDR2 SYGVQD (reference sequence). The CDR3 DNA is TGCGCCAGCAGTGAGCGCCAAGGGGCTGAAGCTTTCTTT. Translation: CASSERQGAEAFF.

This chain links TRBV13 with TRBJ1-4; D not resolved. Germline V gives CDR1 PRHDT, CDR2 FYEKMQ (reference sequence). The CDR3 is made up of 12 amino acids. Trimming removed 3 bases at V and 7 bases at J, with 6 bases between. The CDR3 loop is CASSFYGEKLFF. The DNA for the CDR3 is TGTGCCAGCAGCTTTTACGGTGAAAAACTGTTTTTT.

The rearrangement links TRBV5-1 to TRBJ1-2; 7 bases line up with TRBD1. The germline CDR1 and CDR2 sequences are SGHRS and YFSETQ. The CDR3 length is 14 residues. V shed 2 bases and J 9 bases; nucleotides not matched to a gene: 10. The chain's CDR3 is CASSLPGQSYSYTF. CDR3 coding DNA: TGCGCCAGCAGCTTACCGGGACAGAGTTATAGCTACACCTTC.

The chain combines TRBV10-1 with TRBJ1-2; D might be TRBD1 (6 bases). The germline V gene encodes CDR1 WNHNN and CDR2 SYGVQD (reference sequence). V lost 6 bases to trimming and J lost 8 bases, with 13 bases between them. The CDR3 is 12 amino acids. Written as DNA, the CDR3 is TGCGCCAGCAGCTCGACAGGTTGCGGCTACACCTTC. This translates into CASSSTGCGYTF.

This clone was seen more than once but under ten times. The chain links TRBV5-1 to TRBJ1-1; no reliable D call. Germline assignment: CDR1 SGHRS and CDR2 YFSETQ. This CDR3 spans 14 amino acids. V lost 4 bases and J lost 2, with 12 bases in between. The CDR3 reads CASSLESRNTEAFF. CDR3 bases: TGCGCCAGCAGCCTCGAATCTAGAAACACTGAAGCTTTCTTT. Full variable domain (outside the CDR3, taken from reference TRBV5-1 and TRBJ1-1): KAGVTQTPRYLIKTRGQQVTLSCSPISGHRSVSWYQQTPGQGLQFLFEYFSETQRNKGNFPGRFSGRQFSNSRSEMNVSTLELGDSALYLCASSLESRNTEAFFGQGTRLTVV.

The chain couples TRBV19 to TRBJ2-2; 9 bases line up with TRBD1. Germline CDR1 reads LNHDA; CDR2 reads SQIVND (reference sequence). The CDR3 has 15 residues. The V segment lost 5 bases and the J segment 6 bases; nucleotides outside the gene matches: 7. CDR3 bases: TGTGCCAGTAGTGCACCGGGACAGGGTGCCGGGGAGCTGTTTTTT. Translated, it gives CASSAPGQGAGELFF.

The chain uses TRBV7-9 and TRBJ1-1, with TRBD1 as a possible D gene (5 bases). This CDR3 is 13 amino acids long. CDR1 SEHNR and CDR2 FQNEAQ come from the germline V gene (reference sequence). V lost 6 bases and J 4 bases, leaving 12 bases between the germline ends. This chain's CDR3 is CASSPVGGTEAFF. The CDR3 nucleotides read TGTGCCAGCAGTCCCGTGGGGGGCACTGAAGCTTTCTTT. The full variable domain, its missing parts supplied by reference TRBV7-9 and TRBJ1-1, is DTGVSQNPRHKITKRGQNVTFRCDPISEHNRLYWYRQTLGQGPEFLTYFQNEAQLEKSRLLSDRFSAERPKGSFSTLEIQRTEQGDSAMYLCASSPVGGTEAFFGQGTRLTVV.

The chain uses TRBV5-1 and TRBJ1-4, with D possibly matching TRBD1 (6 bases). Germline assignment: CDR1 SGHRS and CDR2 YFSETQ. V lost 4 bases, J lost 5 bases, and 12 bases lay in between. This CDR3 region has 14 residues. The chain's CDR3 is CASSAGTPNEKLFF. The CDR3 DNA follows: TGCGCCAGCAGCGCCGGGACACCAAATGAAAAACTGTTTTTT.

The gene calls are TRBV20-1 and TRBJ1-6, with TRBD1 matching 8 bases. Per the germline V gene, CDR1 is DFQATT and CDR2 is SNEGSKA (reference sequence). CDR3 length: 17 residues. V shed 3 bases and J 0 bases; nucleotides not matched to a gene: 7. This CDR3 reads CSASLQGGSSYNSPLHF. Here the CDR3 DNA reads TGCAGTGCTAGTTTACAGGGGGGAAGCTCCTATAATTCACCCCTCCACTTT.

V and J are TRBV18 and TRBJ2-6; TRBD1 is a possible D gene (5 bases). Looked up from germline, CDR1 is KGHSH and CDR2 is LQKENI. V dropped 3 bases and J dropped 3 bases, with 6 bases sitting between them. The CDR3 is made up of 14 amino acids. The CDR3 sequence is CASSPQGGANVLTF. The CDR3 nucleotides are TGTGCCAGCTCACCTCAGGGTGGGGCCAACGTCCTGACTTTC.

The gene calls are TRBV6-5 and TRBJ1-5, with 8 positions matching TRBD1. This CDR3 spans 13 amino acids. Germline V gives CDR1 MNHEY, CDR2 SVGAGI. V trimming: 5 bases; J trimming: 5 bases; junction bases outside the gene matches: 2. The CDR3 sequence: CASSTDRDQPQHF. In DNA, the CDR3 is TGTGCCAGCAGTACGGACAGGGATCAGCCCCAGCATTTT.